Sequencing of this T cell receptor (beta chain) was carried out in a study of early T cells in non-severe SARS-CoV-2 infection. Overall study findings and caveats: Comparison of clonotypes with VDJdb favored anti-spike CD8 responses while missing private and CD4 specificities.

Individual cDNA molecules were tagged with unique molecular identifiers, the study reported. TCRdb used MiXCR to reprocess the 5' RACE reads, holding one entry per CDR3 protein. Among fewer than 65,000 distinct CDR3 sequences listed, approximately 10% were seen once. About this clonotype: Its antigen remains unknown.

Germline trimming cut 6 bases from V and 7 bases from J; bases unmatched to any gene: 4. The germline V gene encodes CDR1 SGHRS and CDR2 YFSETQ. This CDR3 has 14 residues. Input material: whole blood. The receptor was isolated from an adult who was a healthcare worker with PCR-confirmed SARS-CoV-2 infection or an uninfected control (not recorded which). The rearrangement uses TRBV5-1 and TRBJ1-6, with TRBD1 matching over 10 bases. DNA for the CDR3: TGCGCCAGCACTTGGGGACAGGGGAATTCACCCCTCCACTTT. This gives the protein CASTWGQGNSPLHF.